This T cell receptor (beta chain) was documented in a study of blood T cell repertoires in COVID-19. As originally analysed: Nucleated cell number was recorded as an estimate derived from reference gene primer amplification. The method was immunoSEQ multiplex PCR; TCRdb's version includes in-frame clones alone and lacks a portion of them. V and J calls and clone size are given by that table; D and trimming were obtained from the DNA. The data hold about 150,000 clones, with roughly 93% observed a single time. This CDR3 has 14 amino acids. V was pared by 5 bases and J by 5 bases, with 9 bases of the junction left unmatched. In germline, CDR1 is KGHSH, CDR2 LQKENI.

The TCR comes from a young man with COVID-19, enrolled during active disease. The rearrangement joins TRBV18 to TRBJ2-7, with 7 bases aligning to TRBD1. Sequenced sample: peripheral blood. CDR3 sequence reads: CASSKPGQSDEQYF. CDR3 nucleotide sequence: TGTGCCAGCTCAAAACCGGGACAGAGCGACGAGCAGTACTTC.